Shown below are 26 T cell receptor beta chains from a single sample sequenced in a study of blood T cells in healthy people across ages (dated by TCRdb to between 2015 and 2016). Library preparation was by 5' RACE. Sequenced on an Illumina HiSeq 2500. A second 7 to 11 cycle PCR used a sample-barcoded 5' primer and a J-beta primer mix. Through fastp at Q25 and MiXCR, TCRdb rebuilt clones from the public reads, retaining in-frame beta chains. Rows merge per CDR3 protein into single entries with the most common DNA and genes. This sample lists about 670,000 distinct CDR3 sequences; 52% were detected once. The ten largest clonotypes hold approximately 13% of the sample. Sequences were obtained from blood. The origin of the receptors is a woman older than 75 in good health.

About this clonotype: A much larger clone lies one base from this, so it may be a read error. V and J are TRBV12-3 or TRBV12-4 and TRBJ2-3, with a weak D call TRBD1 (6 bases). The CDR3 contains 13 residues. The CDR3, as DNA: TGTGCCAGCAGTATTACAGGGCCAGATGCGCAGTATTTT. Its translation is CASSITGPDAQYF.

V usage is TRBV30 and J usage is TRBJ1-1; D gene unclear. The V end was cut by 4 bases, the J end by 7 bases, with 16 bases between. This CDR3 comprises 13 residues. Per germline, CDR1 GTSNPN and CDR2 SVGIG (reference sequence). The CDR3 coding sequence is TGTGCCTGGACCCGAGGCCCGGCACGTGAAGCTTTCTTT. As protein: CAWTRGPAREAFF.

The J gene is TRBJ2-1, the V gene TRBV29-1, with a tentative D call TRBD2 (6 bases). Germline V gene data show CDR1 as SQVTM and CDR2 as ANQGSEA. Trimming shortened V by 5 bases and J by 7 bases, and 15 bases separated the two germline ends. The length of the CDR3 is 13 residues. CDR3 sequence (DNA): TGCAGCGTTTCGGGGGTAGAGGGGAATGAGCAGTTCTTC. Its translation is CSVSGVEGNEQFF.

At least ten counts were recorded for this clonotype. The chain couples TRBV28 to TRBJ2-7; 7 positions match TRBD1. Germline trimming cut 6 bases from V and 2 bases from J; bases unmatched to any gene: 4. Germline CDR1 is MDHEN and CDR2 is SYDVKM. This CDR3 contains 13 residues. Here the CDR3 reads CASRPGTAYEQYF. The CDR3 bases are TGTGCCAGCAGACCTGGGACAGCCTACGAGCAGTACTTC. Full variable domain (rest looked up from reference TRBV28 and TRBJ2-7): DVKVTQSSRYLVKRTGEKVFLECVQDMDHENMFWYRQDPGLGLRLIYFSYDVKMKEKGDIPEGYSVSREKKERFSLILESASTNQTSMYLCASRPGTAYEQYFGPGTRLTVT.

This clonotype was seen a single time. The CDR3 spells CASSQDGTSVETQYF. DNA for the CDR3: TGTGCCAGCAGCCAAGATGGGACTAGCGTGGAGACCCAGTACTTC. The chain employs TRBV4-2 and TRBJ2-7, with 10 bases matching TRBD2. The DNA end is more similar to TRBJ2-5, so the J call may be wrong. Looked up from germline, CDR1 is LGHNA and CDR2 is YNFKEQ. The CDR3 totals 15 residues.

The chain uses TRBV20-1 and TRBJ1-1; maybe TRBD1 (5 bases). Germline CDR1 DFQATT, CDR2 SNEGSKA (reference sequence). The CDR3 has 12 residues. The DNA for the CDR3 is TGCACCCTCAGGAGACAGTTGGATGAAGCTTTCTTT. It yields the protein CTLRRQLDEAFF.

V and J are TRBV11-1 and TRBJ1-1; D remains unclear. The V end was cut by 6 bases, the J end by 1 base, with 12 bases between. The CDR3 is 14 amino acids. Germline loops: CDR1 SGHAT, CDR2 FQDESV (reference sequence). This CDR3 is CASRAKRGNTEAFF. CDR3 DNA sequence: TGTGCCAGCAGAGCTAAACGGGGGAACACTGAAGCTTTCTTT.

The genes are TRBV21-1 and TRBJ1-6. TRBV21-1 has pseudogene status. The CDR3 is 16 amino acids. This chain's CDR3 is CASSSYRRRENSPLHF. CDR3 nucleotides: TGTGCCAGCAGCAGCTACAGACGGCGAGAGAATTCACCCCTCCACTTT.

This clonotype was detected many times. This sequence joins TRBV3-1 and TRBJ2-1, with TRBD2 matching over 7 bases. CDR3 length equals 16 residues. The V and J ends lost 4 bases and 3 bases, in that order; junction bases with no gene match: 9. Germline CDR1 is LGHDT and CDR2 is YNNKEL (reference sequence). The CDR3 nucleotides are TGTGCCAGCAGCCCGGGAGGAAATACCAACTACAATGAGCAGTTCTTC. Its protein product is CASSPGGNTNYNEQFF.

The rearrangement joins TRBV4-1 to TRBJ2-2; D tentatively reads TRBD1 or TRBD2 (6 bases each). This CDR3 comprises 15 residues. CDR1 and CDR2 (germline): MGHRA, YSYEKL. V was pared by 0 bases and J by 6 bases, with 11 bases between. CDR3 nucleotides: TGCGCCAGCAGCCAAGATTGGGGGGCGCCCGGGGAGCTGTTTTTT. It is translated as CASSQDWGAPGELFF.

V gene TRBV5-1 combines with J gene TRBJ2-1; a weak D match, TRBD2 (6 bases). The CDR3 loop spans 13 amino acids. V lost 4 bases and J lost 4, with 9 bases in between. Germline values: CDR1 SGHRS, CDR2 YFSETQ. CDR3 sequence reads: CASSNGLYNEQFF. The CDR3 DNA is TGCGCCAGCAGCAACGGACTATACAATGAGCAGTTCTTC.

This clonotype was found many times. The chain joins TRBV9 to TRBJ2-7; TRBD2 is a possible D gene (7 bases). V lost 3 bases and J 0 bases, leaving 13 bases between the germline ends. There are 15 residues in the CDR3. Germline loops: CDR1 SGDLS, CDR2 YYNGEE. CDR3: CASSEGGGNSYEQYF. The CDR3 DNA follows: TGTGCCAGCAGCGAAGGCGGGGGCAACTCCTACGAGCAGTACTTC. The full variable domain, in which reference TRBV9 and TRBJ2-7 provide the parts outside the CDR3, is DSGVTQTPKHLITATGQRVTLRCSPRSGDLSVYWYQQSLDQGLQFLIQYYNGEERAKGNILERFSAQQFPDLHSELNLSSLELGDSALYFCASSEGGGNSYEQYFGPGTRLTVT.

This clonotype showed up many times. The chain links TRBV20-1 to TRBJ2-3; the D is unclear. V was clipped by 0 bases and J by 0 bases, with 4 bases between them. The germline V gene has CDR1 DFQATT and CDR2 SNEGSKA (reference sequence). This CDR3 has 13 amino acids. CDR3 sequence: CSAREYSTDTQYF. The CDR3, as DNA: TGCAGTGCTAGAGAGTATAGCACAGATACGCAGTATTTT.

This clonotype has at least ten counts. The chain carries TRBV6-2 or TRBV6-3 and TRBJ2-7; D remains unclear. The CDR3 extends over 13 amino acids. CDR1 and CDR2 (germline): MNHEY, SVGEGT. Deletions cut 9 bases from V and 3 bases from J, with 15 bases between. CDR3 loop: CASSTPSLYEQYF. CDR3 sequence (DNA): TGTGCCAGTTCGACTCCCTCCCTCTACGAGCAGTACTTC.

This clonotype was counted at least ten times. V gene TRBV9 combines with J gene TRBJ2-3, with 11 bases fitting TRBD2. Germline V lookup: CDR1 SGDLS, CDR2 YYNGEE. Trimming at V came to 4 bases and at J to 4 bases, leaving 5 bases not matched to a gene. The CDR3 has 15 amino acids. The CDR3 sequence is CASSLAGGRSDTQYF. CDR3 coding DNA: TGTGCCAGCAGCCTAGCGGGGGGACGCTCAGATACGCAGTATTTT.

The J gene is TRBJ2-1, the V gene TRBV19; no definite D call. This CDR3 has 15 residues. Germline lookup yields CDR1 LNHDA and CDR2 SQIVND (reference sequence). Trimming took 7 bases from V and 0 from J, leaving 13 bases between them. CDR3: CASTADGSSYNEQFF. The CDR3 DNA is TGTGCCAGTACGGCAGACGGAAGCTCCTACAATGAGCAGTTCTTC. Using reference TRBV19 and TRBJ2-1 for the parts outside the CDR3, the full variable domain is DGGITQSPKYLFRKEGQNVTLSCEQNLNHDAMYWYRQDPGQGLRLIYYSQIVNDFQKGDIAEGYSVSREKKESFPLTVTSAQKNPTAFYLCASTADGSSYNEQFFGPGTRLTVL.

The CDR3 coding sequence is TGCAGCGCCGTCGGACAGGCCTACGAGCAGTACTTC. This codes for CSAVGQAYEQYF. J is TRBJ2-7 and V is TRBV29-1; TRBD1 matches 7 bases. Per germline, CDR1 SQVTM and CDR2 ANQGSEA. Trimming removed 7 bases from V and 2 bases from J; junction bases left unmatched: 5. The CDR3 is 12 residues long.

This chain links TRBV4-1 with TRBJ2-1; TRBD2 aligns across 9 bases. J gave up 3 bases and V 0 bases, and 3 bases lay outside the gene matches. The CDR3 consists of 16 residues. Looked up from germline, CDR1 is MGHRA and CDR2 is YSYEKL. CDR3 in amino acids: CASSQDLAGLYNEQFF. DNA for the CDR3: TGCGCCAGCAGCCAAGACCTAGCGGGACTCTACAATGAGCAGTTCTTC.

This clonotype was recorded a few times. This sequence joins TRBV28 and TRBJ2-3, with 7 bases matching TRBD2. The ends lost 11 bases at V and 2 bases at J; junction bases unmatched: 22. Germline V CDR1 and CDR2: MDHEN, SYDVKM. The CDR3 loop spans 18 amino acids. The CDR3 DNA sequence: TGTGCCCAGCATCACAAAGGGAATGCCGGGAGGCCCACAGATACGCAGTATTTT. Translating it yields CAQHHKGNAGRPTDTQYF.

V usage is TRBV2 and J usage is TRBJ1-2; TRBD1 is a possible D gene (6 bases). CDR1 is SNHLY, CDR2 FYNNEI, per germline. Trimming removed 2 bases at V and 5 bases at J, with 15 bases between. CDR3 length: 15 amino acids. The CDR3 bases are TGTGCCAGCAGTGAATTAAGGGACACACTTTATGGCTACACCTTC. It translates to CASSELRDTLYGYTF.

The chain carries TRBV20-1 and TRBJ2-3; no reliable D call. This CDR3 has 14 residues. CDR1 DFQATT and CDR2 SNEGSKA come from the germline V gene (reference sequence). V lost 6 bases and J lost 5, with 18 bases in between. CDR3 coding DNA: TGCAGTGCCCCTCGTCCGCAATCCGGAGATACGCAGTATTTT. Residues: CSAPRPQSGDTQYF.

This chain uses TRBV25-1 with TRBJ2-1, with no clear D. Trimming took off 8 bases at V and 7 bases at J, with 9 bases between the two ends. Germline-derived CDR1 and CDR2 are MGHDK and SYGVNS. CDR3 length: 11 residues. CDR3 sequence: CASLEINEQFF. For the CDR3, the DNA is TGTGCCAGCCTAGAGATAAATGAGCAGTTCTTC.

In its sample, this clonotype was seen many times. The chain employs TRBV7-3 and TRBJ2-3, with D maybe TRBD2 (6 bases). The CDR3 spans 15 residues. The ends were cut back, 5 bases at V and 2 bases at J, with 14 bases in the middle. CDR1 and CDR2 (germline): SGHTA, FQGTGA. The CDR3 spells CASSRGTWDTDTQYF. CDR3 coding DNA: TGTGCCAGCAGCCGCGGGACGTGGGACACAGATACGCAGTATTTT.

Of note for this clonotype: Sequence at one end of the junction differs from germline and may be a read error. This chain joins TRBV5-1 and TRBJ2-1, with D unclear. Germline lookup yields CDR1 SGHRS and CDR2 YFSETQ. The CDR3 is 13 residues long. The chain's CDR3 is CASSSEAYNEQLF. CDR3 DNA: TGCGCCAGCAGCTCCGAGGCATACAATGAGCAGTTATTC.

The chain links TRBV20-1 to TRBJ2-7; 10 nucleotides agree with TRBD1. The CDR3 covers 14 residues. Germline V gene lookup returns CDR1 DFQATT and CDR2 SNEGSKA (reference sequence). The V gene end was trimmed by 4 bases and the J gene end by 2 bases; junction bases not matched to a gene: 5. Written as DNA, the CDR3 is TGCAGTGCTACGGACAGGGGGTATGCCTACGAGCAGTACTTC. Residues: CSATDRGYAYEQYF.

The count of this clonotype is one. CDR3 residues: CASSLYGQGDEQYF. DNA for the CDR3: TGTGCCAGCAGTTTATACGGACAGGGCGACGAGCAGTACTTC. The chain couples TRBV27 to TRBJ2-7; TRBD1 matches 8 bases. With V trimmed by 1 base and J by 5 bases, 4 bases remained unmatched. CDR3 length: 14 amino acids. Per the germline V gene, CDR1 is MNHEY and CDR2 is SMNVEV (reference sequence).